Following are 26 T cell receptor beta chains from one sample sequenced in a study of blood T cell repertoires in COVID-19. Method: immunoSEQ multiplex PCR; TCRdb's copy keeps in-frame clones and lacks some. The table lists about 49,000 clones, approximately 80% of them singletons. The sample comprised peripheral blood. The source is a woman older than 75 with COVID-19, enrolled during active disease.

Only a few counts were recorded for this clone. V gene TRBV5-1 combines with J gene TRBJ2-7; TRBD2 aligns across 7 bases. Germline-derived CDR1 and CDR2 are SGHRS and YFSETQ. The CDR3 is 14 amino acids. V lost 0 bases and J lost 3; bases outside the gene matches: 3. CDR3 amino acids: CASSLVASGYEQYF. CDR3 sequence (DNA): TGCGCCAGCAGCTTGGTGGCTAGCGGCTACGAGCAGTACTTC.

This clone turned up a few times. This chain connects TRBV4-1 to TRBJ2-7; no definite D call. Germline CDR1 MGHRA, CDR2 YSYEKL. With 1 base removed from V and 1 base from J, the gap between germline ends came to 5 bases. This CDR3 is built from 13 residues. CDR3 coding DNA: TGCGCCAGCAGCCAAGCAGAATCCTACGAGCAGTACTTC. This encodes CASSQAESYEQYF.

This clone occurred a few times. The chain has TRBV7-9 and TRBJ2-1; D gene ambiguous. This CDR3 contains 11 residues. Germline V lookup: CDR1 SEHNR, CDR2 FQNEAQ (reference sequence). The V end lost 5 bases, the J end lost 7 bases, and 6 bases lay between the germline ends. The CDR3 DNA reads TGTGCCAGCAGCCCGAGTAATGAGCAGTTCTTC. Its translation is CASSPSNEQFF.

The chain couples TRBV5-1 to TRBJ1-1; no definite D call. Germline values: CDR1 SGHRS, CDR2 YFSETQ. V was clipped by 0 bases and J by 2 bases, with 14 bases between them. The CDR3 sequence is 16 residues long. The CDR3 DNA sequence: TGCGCCAGCAGCTTGGGAGCGAGCGGATTCAACACTGAAGCTTTCTTT. Its protein product is CASSLGASGFNTEAFF.

This sequence joins TRBV11-1 and TRBJ2-7, with a weak D call TRBD1 (5 bases). The V and J ends lost 4 bases and 4 bases respectively, with 11 bases between them. The CDR3 has 13 residues. CDR1 and CDR2 (germline): SGHAT, FQDESV (reference sequence). CDR3 amino acids: CASSYGAGYEQYF. DNA for the CDR3: TGTGCCAGCAGCTATGGGGCTGGGTACGAGCAGTACTTC.

This clone was counted between two and nine times. The chain recombines TRBV5-5 with TRBJ2-1; no definite D call. CDR1 SGHKS and CDR2 YYEKEE come from the germline V gene (reference sequence). Trimming left V 0 bases short and J 3 bases short, with 13 bases between. The CDR3 is 16 amino acids. As DNA, the CDR3 is TGTGCCAGCAGCTTGGAGGCGCGCGGCGGCTACAATGAGCAGTTCTTC. Translation: CASSLEARGGYNEQFF.

The chain combines TRBV27 with TRBJ1-6; D perhaps matches TRBD1 (5 bases). Trimming took off 3 bases at V and 10 bases at J, with 10 bases between the two ends. The CDR3 spans 13 residues. CDR1 and CDR2 from the germline V gene are MNHEY and SMNVEV (reference sequence). The CDR3 protein is CASSFGGASPLHF. The CDR3 DNA sequence: TGTGCCAGCAGTTTCGGGGGAGCATCACCCCTCCACTTT.

The rearrangement joins TRBV28 to TRBJ1-2; 7 positions agree with TRBD1. CDR1 MDHEN and CDR2 SYDVKM come from the germline V gene. The J segment lost 6 bases and the V segment lost 6 bases, leaving 10 bases of the junction unmatched. This CDR3 has 14 residues. The chain's CDR3 is CASSLLTGSHGYTF. The CDR3 DNA reads TGTGCCAGCAGCCTCCTGACAGGGTCTCATGGCTACACCTTC.

This clone is termed medium-sized. The rearrangement uses TRBV4-1 and TRBJ2-2; D uncertain. Trimming cost V 1 base and J 3 bases, with 9 bases left between them. The CDR3 loop spans 15 amino acids. Germline CDR1 MGHRA, CDR2 YSYEKL. The CDR3 coding sequence is TGCGCCAGCAGCCAAGGAGTAGACTACACCGGGGAGCTGTTTTTT. Amino acids: CASSQGVDYTGELFF.

This rearrangement joins TRBV6-5 to TRBJ2-1; 14 bases align to TRBD2. V lost 7 bases and J lost 9; bases outside the gene matches: 8. CDR3 length: 15 amino acids. Per germline, CDR1 MNHEY and CDR2 SVGAGI. CDR3 loop: CASKSGLAGVVEQFF. As DNA, the CDR3 is TGTGCCAGCAAATCGGGACTAGCGGGAGTAGTTGAGCAGTTCTTC.

V and J are TRBV5-1 and TRBJ2-2; 7 positions agree with TRBD1. J lost 6 bases, V lost 0 bases, and 5 bases had no gene match. Per the germline V gene, CDR1 is SGHRS and CDR2 is YFSETQ. The CDR3 totals 15 residues. CDR3 bases: TGCGCCAGCAGCTTGGGCAGGGGGTCGGCCGGGGAGCTGTTTTTT. Its translation: CASSLGRGSAGELFF.

This chain connects TRBV24-1 to TRBJ2-3; 12 bases are a match to TRBD2. The junction had 7 bases not matched to a gene; V was cut back by 4 bases and J by 6 bases. This CDR3 is built from 16 residues. From germline, CDR1 is KGHDR and CDR2 SFDVKD. For the CDR3, the DNA is TGTGCCACCAGTGACGCGAGGACTAGCGGGAAGGATACGCAGTATTTT. Translated: CATSDARTSGKDTQYF.

This chain connects TRBV5-1 to TRBJ2-3, with 11 bases lining up with TRBD2. CDR3 size: 15 residues. CDR1 and CDR2 (germline): SGHRS, YFSETQ. V gave up 7 bases and J gave up 0 bases; unmatched junction bases: 4. CDR3 nucleotide sequence: TGCGCCAGCGGGGGACTAGCGGAGAGCACAGATACGCAGTATTTT. It encodes CASGGLAESTDTQYF.

The chain links TRBV2 to TRBJ2-7; maybe TRBD2 (5 bases). Looked up from germline, CDR1 is SNHLY and CDR2 is FYNNEI. Trimming stripped 0 bases from V and 3 bases from J, with 9 bases between. The CDR3 length is 14 residues. The CDR3 reads CASSEAGKVYEQYF. The CDR3 nucleotides read TGTGCCAGCAGTGAAGCCGGGAAGGTCTACGAGCAGTACTTC.

The chain joins TRBV7-2 to TRBJ2-1, with TRBD2 matching over 8 bases. V shed 0 bases, J shed 4 bases, and the junction held 11 bases outside the gene matches. Germline V gene data show CDR1 as SGHTA and CDR2 as FQGNSA. CDR3 length: 18 residues. This CDR3 reads CASSLAQLLREGYNEQFF. CDR3 coding DNA: TGTGCCAGCAGCTTAGCGCAACTCCTACGGGAGGGATACAATGAGCAGTTCTTC.

The rearrangement links TRBV6-4 to TRBJ2-1; 7 nucleotides align to TRBD1. Germline values: CDR1 MRHNA, CDR2 SNTAGT. J was trimmed by 6 bases and V by 0 bases; bases with no gene match: 2. CDR3 length equals 14 residues. CDR3 protein: CASSDSPGGNEQFF. Here the CDR3 DNA reads TGTGCCAGCAGTGACTCGCCAGGGGGCAATGAGCAGTTCTTC.

The gene calls are TRBV21-1 and TRBJ2-7; the table's D gene call, TRBD1, was not cross checked with the DNA. TRBV21-1 is described as a pseudogene. CDR3 size: 14 residues. CDR3 in amino acids: CASSTDREAYEQYF. In DNA form, the CDR3 reads TGTGCCAGCAGCACGGACAGGGAGGCCTACGAGCAGTACTTC.

In nucleotides, the CDR3 is TGTGCCTGGAACCCTGGACTAGCGGGACAAGAGACCCAGTACTTC. Its protein is CAWNPGLAGQETQYF. This rearrangement joins TRBV30 to TRBJ2-5, with TRBD2 identical over 12 bases. V shed 4 bases and J 2 bases; nucleotides not matched to a gene: 5. CDR3 size: 15 residues. The germline V gene has CDR1 GTSNPN and CDR2 SVGIG (reference sequence).

The CDR3 loop reads CSVHPGDEQYF. For the CDR3, the DNA is TGCAGCGTTCACCCAGGGGACGAGCAGTACTTC. The V gene is TRBV29-1, the J gene TRBJ2-7, with a weak D call TRBD1 (6 bases). V lost 5 bases and J lost 5, with 10 bases in between. This CDR3 spans 11 amino acids. The germline V gene has CDR1 SQVTM and CDR2 ANQGSEA.

This chain uses TRBV19 with TRBJ1-6, with 7 bases matching TRBD1. The CDR3 extends over 13 amino acids. J was trimmed by 5 bases and V by 8 bases; bases with no gene match: 3. From germline, CDR1 is LNHDA and CDR2 SQIVND (reference sequence). CDR3 DNA sequence: TGTGCCAGTGGGGACAGCGATAATTCACCCCTCCACTTT. The encoded protein is CASGDSDNSPLHF.

This clone occurred a few times. This chain joins TRBV7-9 and TRBJ2-7; 10 nucleotides agree with TRBD1. V shed 3 bases, J shed 5 bases, and the junction held 13 bases outside the gene matches. This CDR3 has 17 amino acids. Germline CDR1 SEHNR, CDR2 FQNEAQ (reference sequence). The CDR3: CASSFLDRGALNHEQYF. In nucleotides, the CDR3 is TGTGCCAGCAGCTTTTTGGACAGGGGGGCTCTTAATCACGAGCAGTACTTC.

J is TRBJ2-2 and V is TRBV9, with 16 bases identical to TRBD2. With V trimmed by 3 bases and J by 5 bases, 4 bases remained unmatched. The CDR3 has 17 residues. Germline V gives CDR1 SGDLS, CDR2 YYNGEE. CDR3 in amino acids: CASSGPGLAGGTGELFF. CDR3 DNA: TGTGCCAGCAGCGGCCCGGGACTAGCGGGAGGGACCGGGGAGCTGTTTTTT.

This clone was detected once. The V and J genes are TRBV7-2 and TRBJ2-1, with 8 bases that match TRBD2. The CDR3 has 15 amino acids. Germline V gene data show CDR1 as SGHTA and CDR2 as FQGNSA. Losses at the gene ends were 5 bases for V and 6 bases for J; bases not matched to a gene: 9. The DNA for the CDR3 is TGTGCCAGCAGCAGGGGACTAGTTCTAGGCAATGAGCAGTTCTTC. Protein: CASSRGLVLGNEQFF.

The V call is TRBV5-1, the J call TRBJ2-1; 9 positions agree with TRBD1. V shed 1 base, J shed 6 bases, and the junction held 5 bases outside the gene matches. The CDR3 is 15 amino acids. Germline V lookup: CDR1 SGHRS, CDR2 YFSETQ. The chain's CDR3 is CASSLTGGAINEQFF. CDR3 in DNA: TGCGCCAGCAGCTTGACAGGGGGCGCCATCAATGAGCAGTTCTTC.

The V and J genes are TRBV30 and TRBJ2-7, with D maybe TRBD1 (5 bases). CDR3 size: 14 residues. The V end was cut by 2 bases, the J end by 6 bases, with 17 bases between. Germline loops: CDR1 GTSNPN, CDR2 SVGIG (reference sequence). The DNA for the CDR3 is TGTGCCTGGAGTCTGGGGCAGGCTGGCGGCGAGCAGTACTTC. Its translation: CAWSLGQAGGEQYF.

The V gene is TRBV5-8, the J gene TRBJ2-1, with D maybe TRBD2 (5 bases). Looked up from germline, CDR1 is SGHTS and CDR2 is YDEGEE. This CDR3 comprises 14 residues. Trimming cost V 0 bases and J 5 bases, with 9 bases left between them. The CDR3 reads CASSLGRANNEQFF. The CDR3 nucleotides read TGTGCCAGCAGCTTGGGGCGGGCTAACAATGAGCAGTTCTTC.